The clone carrying this TCR beta chain turned up a few times. These data belong to a study of CD8 T cells in ankylosing spondylitis. Germline V gene data show CDR1 as MDHEN and CDR2 as SYDVKM. This CDR3 contains 15 residues. Trimming took 5 bases from V and 0 from J; bases not matched to a gene: 6. A single record per CDR3 protein comes from TCRdb applying MiXCR to the 5' RACE reads. The sample includes some 200,000 distinct CDR3 sequences, under 30% of them seen just once. The chain links TRBV28 to TRBJ2-7, with 8 nucleotides matching TRBD1. The sequence was collected from a male donor with ankylosing spondylitis or in good health (not recorded which). The sample was blood, either unsorted or a sorted T cell fraction (not recorded which). DNA for the CDR3: TGTGCCAGCAGTCCCGGGGACAGGAGCTCCTACGAGCAGTACTTC. Protein product: CASSPGDRSSYEQYF.